Included here is one T cell receptor beta chain sequence, with context. Profiling relied on immunoSEQ multiplex PCR, and the TCRdb table lists in-frame clones only, not all of them. The table shows tens of thousands of clones, with approximately 80% occurring only once. This entry is derived from a study of blood T cell repertoires in COVID-19. Sequencing was done on a sample of peripheral blood. This receptor was obtained from a woman older than 75 with acute or convalescent COVID-19.

As DNA, the CDR3 is TGTGCCAGCAGCCAGTTCTTGAGCGATACGCAGTATTTT. It yields the protein CASSQFLSDTQYF. This chain joins TRBV3-1 (or the pseudogene TRBV3-2) and TRBJ2-3; the D is unclear. The germline V and J ends were trimmed by 3 bases and 6 bases, with 10 bases remaining between them. Germline CDR1 LGHDT, CDR2 YNNKEL (reference sequence). The CDR3 spans 13 residues.